This T cell receptor beta chain appears in the sequencing data of a study of read filtering for tumor transcriptome and immune sequencing. On the study more broadly: RNA-seq yielded only roughly 75 to 1,300 TCR reads, IR-seq about 4 to 10.27 million. Study-level results: Approximately 82% of IR-seq clonotypes had a single read, yet these held roughly 3.3% of reads. The sorted CD138-negative fraction was a mixed bone marrow immune population, not purified T cells.

From roughly 390 ng of RNA, a library with molecular barcoded alpha/delta and beta/gamma adaptors was made. TCRdb passed the reads through MiXCR, listing each CDR3 protein once. The table has about 57,000 distinct CDR3 sequences, around 20% seen once. The sample holds many counts of this clonotype. Its antigen is unknown. The TCR originated in a donor over 35 with multiple myeloma. Sample: a population of CD138-negative cells sorted from bone marrow.

CDR3 amino acids: CASSLESNQPQHF. The CDR3, as DNA: TGTGCCAGTAGTCTCGAAAGCAATCAGCCCCAGCATTTT. This chain links TRBV19 with TRBJ1-5; D gene unclear. Trimming took off 5 bases at V and 1 base at J, with 6 bases between the two ends. The germline V gene has CDR1 LNHDA and CDR2 SQIVND (reference sequence). This CDR3 contains 13 residues.